This TCR beta chain was captured by sequencing in a study of blood T cell repertoires in COVID-19. About the study: T cells, B-cell-depleted T cells, or PBMCs supplied cDNA or gDNA.

The CDR3 is 15 amino acids. Germline V gives CDR1 SEHNR, CDR2 FQNEAQ (reference sequence). Germline trimming cut 2 bases from V and 2 bases from J; bases unmatched to any gene: 2. Participant-given clinical history determined each cohort assignment. Per the original methods: The assay estimated nucleated cells by amplifying reference gene primers. The data were produced by immunoSEQ multiplex PCR, yet TCRdb's version contains in-frame clones alone and is incomplete. D and trimming come from the DNA, and the V and J calls and clone size come from that table. The data contain around 49,000 clones, more than 75% of them seen just once; the ten biggest clones take up 5.8%.

The rearrangement links TRBV7-9 to TRBJ2-3; 9 positions agree with TRBD2. Material: PBMCs or T cells enriched from blood (not recorded which). The origin of this receptor is a woman aged 50 to 60 with acute COVID-19. CDR3 sequence reads: CASSLSGGFTDTQYF. CDR3 nucleotide sequence: TGTGCCAGCAGCTTAAGCGGGGGGTTCACAGATACGCAGTATTTT.